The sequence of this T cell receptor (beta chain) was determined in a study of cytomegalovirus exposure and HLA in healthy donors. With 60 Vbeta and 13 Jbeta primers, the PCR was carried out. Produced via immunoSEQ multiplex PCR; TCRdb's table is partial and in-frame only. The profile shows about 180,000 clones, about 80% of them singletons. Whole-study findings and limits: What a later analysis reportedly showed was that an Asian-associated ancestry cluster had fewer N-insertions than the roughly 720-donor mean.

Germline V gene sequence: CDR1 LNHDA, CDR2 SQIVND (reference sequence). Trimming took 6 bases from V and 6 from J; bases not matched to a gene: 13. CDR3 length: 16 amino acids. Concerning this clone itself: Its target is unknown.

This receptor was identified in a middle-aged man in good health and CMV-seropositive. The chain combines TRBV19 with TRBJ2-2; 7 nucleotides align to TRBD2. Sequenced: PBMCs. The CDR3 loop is CASSGAQTSRAGELFF. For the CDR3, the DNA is TGTGCCAGTAGCGGGGCACAGACTAGCAGGGCCGGGGAGCTGTTTTTT.